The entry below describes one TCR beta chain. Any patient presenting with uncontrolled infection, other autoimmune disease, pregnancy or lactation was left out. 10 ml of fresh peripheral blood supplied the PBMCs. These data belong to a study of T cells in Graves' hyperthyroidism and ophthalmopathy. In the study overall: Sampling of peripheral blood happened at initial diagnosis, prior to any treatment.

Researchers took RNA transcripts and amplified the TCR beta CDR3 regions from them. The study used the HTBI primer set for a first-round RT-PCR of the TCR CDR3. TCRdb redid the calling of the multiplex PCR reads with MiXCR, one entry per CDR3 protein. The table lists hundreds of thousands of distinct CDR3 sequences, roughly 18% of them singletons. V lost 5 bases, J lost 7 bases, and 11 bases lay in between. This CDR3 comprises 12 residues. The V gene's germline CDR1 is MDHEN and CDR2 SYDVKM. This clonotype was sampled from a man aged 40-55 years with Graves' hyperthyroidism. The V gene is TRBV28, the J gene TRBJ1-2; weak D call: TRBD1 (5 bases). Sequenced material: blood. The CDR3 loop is CASSPGTAGYTF. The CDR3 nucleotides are TGTGCCAGCAGTCCGGGGACGGCTGGCTACACCTTC.